Presented here are 8 T cell receptor beta chains from one specimen sequenced in a study of T cell changes during pregnancy in multiple sclerosis. Method: immunoSEQ multiplex PCR; TCRdb's copy keeps in-frame clones and lacks some. Among approximately 110,000 clones listed, about 94% were seen once. The material sequenced was peripheral blood, taken in the third trimester of pregnancy. These receptor sequences come from a female donor with multiple sclerosis, enrolled in a pregnancy study.

This chain connects TRBV23-1 to TRBJ1-1; 8 bases line up with TRBD1. TRBV23-1 is an ORF; its function is uncertain. V lost 4 bases, J lost 5 bases, and 6 bases stayed unmatched. The CDR3 contains 14 residues. The CDR3, as DNA: TGCGCCAGCAGTCTACAGGGGGTTGGAACTGAAGCTTTCTTT. Protein sequence: CASSLQGVGTEAFF.

The chain links TRBV6-5 to TRBJ2-3, with D unclear. With 0 bases removed from V and 0 bases from J, the gap between germline ends came to 10 bases. The CDR3 spans 16 residues. Germline assignment: CDR1 MNHEY and CDR2 SVGAGI. The CDR3 reads CASSYSRFSSTDTQYF. The CDR3 DNA follows: TGTGCCAGCAGTTACTCGCGGTTTTCTAGCACAGATACGCAGTATTTT.

J is TRBJ1-2 and V is TRBV5-4; TRBD1 aligns across 7 bases. V lost 4 bases, J lost 5 bases, and 17 bases stayed unmatched. Germline CDR1 reads SGHNT; CDR2 reads YYREEE (reference sequence). CDR3 length: 17 residues. This CDR3 reads CASSPSKVKGQSYGYTF. The DNA of the CDR3 is TGTGCCAGCAGCCCTTCTAAGGTTAAGGGACAGTCATATGGCTACACCTTC. Based on the CDR3 plus reference TRBV5-4 and TRBJ1-2, the full variable domain is ETGVTQSPTHLIKTRGQQVTLRCSSQSGHNTVSWYQQALGQGPQFIFQYYREEENGRGNFPPRFSGLQFPNYSSELNVNALELDDSALYLCASSPSKVKGQSYGYTFGSGTRLTVV.

This clone occurred a few times. The rearrangement links TRBV30 to TRBJ2-2; tentative D call: TRBD1 (6 bases). The germline V and J ends were trimmed by 0 bases and 1 base, with 12 bases remaining between them. The CDR3 consists of 16 residues. From germline, CDR1 is GTSNPN and CDR2 SVGIG (reference sequence). The CDR3 loop reads CAWSVGAAQNTGELFF. The CDR3, as DNA: TGTGCCTGGAGTGTGGGGGCAGCCCAGAACACCGGGGAGCTGTTTTTT.

The chain links TRBV27 to TRBJ2-7; D might be TRBD1 (6 bases). The CDR3 has 16 amino acids. The germline V gene encodes CDR1 MNHEY and CDR2 SMNVEV (reference sequence). The V and J ends lost 5 bases and 3 bases respectively, with 20 bases between them. The CDR3 sequence: CASSPTVGWGHYEQYF. The CDR3 DNA reads as TGTGCCAGCAGTCCAACCGTCGGCTGGGGGCACTACGAGCAGTACTTC.

This clone has a single count. The chain has TRBV10-3 and TRBJ2-7; 8 bases are a match to TRBD1. The CDR3 contains 13 residues. CDR1 ENHRY and CDR2 SYGVKD come from the germline V gene. V lost 6 bases and J lost 6; bases outside the gene matches: 7. CDR3 sequence: CAISQPDRGEQYF. CDR3 coding DNA: TGTGCCATCAGCCAACCCGACAGGGGCGAGCAGTACTTC.

V is TRBV6-1 and J is TRBJ2-5; D remains ambiguous. Germline V gives CDR1 MNHNS, CDR2 SASEGT. Trimming took 7 bases from V and 5 from J, leaving 14 bases between them. This CDR3 is built from 13 residues. The CDR3 coding sequence is TGTGCCAGCAATCCCGACACCAGGGAGACCCAGTACTTC. Residues: CASNPDTRETQYF.

This chain uses TRBV5-6 with TRBJ2-7, with 10 positions matching TRBD2. CDR3 length: 15 amino acids. Unmatched junction bases numbered 7, after V lost 4 bases and J lost 3 bases. From germline, CDR1 is SGHDT and CDR2 YYEEEE. The DNA of the CDR3 is TGTGCCAGCAGCCATATAGCGGGAGGACGCTACGAGCAGTACTTC. This translates into CASSHIAGGRYEQYF.